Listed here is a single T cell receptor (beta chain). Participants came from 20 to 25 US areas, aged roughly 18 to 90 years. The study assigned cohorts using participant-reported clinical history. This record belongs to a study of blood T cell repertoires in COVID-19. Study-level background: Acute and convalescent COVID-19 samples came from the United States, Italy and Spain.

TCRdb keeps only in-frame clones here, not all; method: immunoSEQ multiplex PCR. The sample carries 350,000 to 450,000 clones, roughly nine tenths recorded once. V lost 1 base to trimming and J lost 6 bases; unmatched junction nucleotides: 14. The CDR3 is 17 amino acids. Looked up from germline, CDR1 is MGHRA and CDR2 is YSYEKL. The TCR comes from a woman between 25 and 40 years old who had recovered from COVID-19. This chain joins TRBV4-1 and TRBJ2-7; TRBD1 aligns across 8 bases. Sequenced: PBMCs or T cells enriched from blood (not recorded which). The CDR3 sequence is CASSQGTGKSRSGEQYF. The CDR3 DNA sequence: TGCGCCAGCAGCCAAGGGACAGGGAAATCCCGGTCCGGCGAGCAGTACTTC.